Following are 26 T cell receptor beta chains from one sample sequenced in a study of shared clonotypes between healthy human individuals. Profiled with immunoSEQ multiplex PCR; TCRdb holds only in-frame clones, not every one. This table has a few hundred thousand clones, more than 60% appearing once. The sample consisted of memory CD4+ T cells sorted from blood. This sample's subset: CD45RA-negative fraction. The receptor set was obtained from a man aged 30 to 39 in good health.

The chain carries TRBV2 and TRBJ1-3; D is undetermined. Trimming removed 1 base from V and 2 bases from J, with 12 bases in between. Germline V gene sequence: CDR1 SNHLY, CDR2 FYNNEI. The CDR3 spans 16 residues. The CDR3 spells CASSEGLSWAGNTIYF. In nucleotides, the CDR3 is TGTGCCAGCAGTGAAGGACTATCCTGGGCTGGAAACACCATATATTTT.

This chain joins TRBV5-6 and TRBJ1-4, with TRBD1 matching over 8 bases. Germline V gene lookup returns CDR1 SGHDT and CDR2 YYEEEE. V lost 1 base to trimming and J lost 8 bases; unmatched junction nucleotides: 7. The CDR3 is made up of 15 amino acids. CDR3 loop: CASSLFGTGGEKLFF. In DNA, the CDR3 is TGTGCCAGCAGCTTGTTCGGGACAGGAGGAGAAAAACTGTTTTTT.

The chain joins TRBV2 to TRBJ1-1; D is uncertain. Germline loops: CDR1 SNHLY, CDR2 FYNNEI. This CDR3 contains 14 residues. Trimming stripped 5 bases from V and 3 bases from J, with 13 bases between. The CDR3: CASSIAKTHTEAFF. CDR3 sequence (DNA): TGTGCCAGCAGTATCGCGAAAACCCACACTGAAGCTTTCTTT.

The chain is built from TRBV29-1 and TRBJ2-3; D call uncertain. The germline V gene has CDR1 SQVTM and CDR2 ANQGSEA. V was clipped by 7 bases and J by 0 bases, with 23 bases between them. The length of the CDR3 is 17 residues. CDR3 nucleotides: TGCAGCGGGGCCAGTTTCAACTTATGGTCTAGCACAGATACGCAGTATTTT. Translating gives CSGASFNLWSSTDTQYF.

This clone was seen only a few times. The chain carries TRBV7-2 and TRBJ2-7; D is undetermined. The V and J ends lost 2 bases and 3 bases respectively, with 14 bases between them. CDR1 SGHTA and CDR2 FQGNSA come from the germline V gene. CDR3 length: 15 amino acids. The DNA for the CDR3 is TGTGCCAGCAGCTTAATGGGGTATCCTAACTACGAGCAGTACTTC. Amino acid sequence: CASSLMGYPNYEQYF.

This clone was counted a few times. The DNA of the CDR3 is TGCGCCAGCAGCCAAGACAGGGTCGCGGATACGCAGTATTTT. Its translation: CASSQDRVADTQYF. The chain is built from TRBV4-3 and TRBJ2-3, with D possibly matching TRBD1 (5 bases). Germline-derived CDR1 and CDR2 are LGHNA and YSLEER. Deletions cut 0 bases from V and 6 bases from J, with 10 bases between. The CDR3 length is 14 residues.

This sequence joins TRBV5-4 and TRBJ2-7, with a tentative D call TRBD2 (5 bases). Germline CDR1 reads SGHNT; CDR2 reads YYREEE (reference sequence). Trimming took 4 bases from V and 2 from J, leaving 19 bases between them. This CDR3 has 16 residues. DNA for the CDR3: TGTGCCAGCAGCCCCGAGGGCAGGCGATCCACCTACGAGCAGTACTTC. This sequence encodes CASSPEGRRSTYEQYF.

This clone has a count of ten or more. This chain connects TRBV4-1 to TRBJ2-7; 7 nucleotides agree with TRBD1. Germline CDR1 reads MGHRA; CDR2 reads YSYEKL. With 2 bases clipped from V and 6 bases from J, the junction kept 10 bases outside the gene matches. The CDR3 is 15 amino acids. The CDR3 nucleotides read TGCGCCAGCAGCCAATCTGGGACAGCTTACTCCGAGCAGTACTTC. Translated, it gives CASSQSGTAYSEQYF.

This clone was recorded a few times. The chain couples TRBV28 to TRBJ1-5; no firm D call. Germline V CDR1 and CDR2: MDHEN, SYDVKM. Deletions cut 7 bases from V and 0 bases from J, with 10 bases between. This CDR3 is 14 amino acids long. The CDR3 nucleotides are TGTGCCAGCACCTCGGGCTATAGCAATCAGCCCCAGCATTTT. Encoded protein: CASTSGYSNQPQHF.

The chain is built from TRBV5-1 and TRBJ2-5; 8 bases map to TRBD1. CDR3 length: 14 amino acids. Germline CDR1 is SGHRS and CDR2 is YFSETQ. The V gene end was trimmed by 1 base and the J gene end by 5 bases; junction bases not matched to a gene: 4. In nucleotides, the CDR3 is TGCGCCAGCAGCTTGCAGGGGGCTCGGGAGACCCAGTACTTC. It specifies CASSLQGARETQYF.

The chain couples TRBV7-8 to TRBJ1-2, with TRBD1 as a possible D gene (5 bases). The CDR3 is 13 amino acids. V lost 2 bases, J lost 13 bases, and 17 bases lay in between. Per the germline V gene, CDR1 is SGHVS and CDR2 is FQNEAQ. CDR3 sequence: CASSLPGGLLITF. The CDR3 DNA is TGTGCCAGCAGCTTACCCGGGGGTTTACTGATCACCTTC.

The gene calls are TRBV10-2 and TRBJ1-1, with TRBD1 as a possible D gene (6 bases). The germline V gene encodes CDR1 WSHSY and CDR2 SAAADI. The CDR3 has 13 residues. V lost 3 bases and J 1 base, leaving 6 bases between the germline ends. CDR3 bases: TGCGCCAGCAGTGACAGGGGGAACACTGAAGCTTTCTTT. Translated, it gives CASSDRGNTEAFF.

This clone was found a few times. The chain couples TRBV12-2 to TRBJ2-7; TRBD2, as called in the table, went unchecked against the DNA. TRBV12-2 is a known pseudogene. This CDR3 has 18 residues. The CDR3 bases are TGTGCAAGTCGCTTAGCGCGAGTTGCGGGGAGGCGCTCCTACGAGCAGTACTTC. Its protein is CASRLARVAGRRSYEQYF.

V is TRBV6-5 and J is TRBJ2-3, with 9 bases that match TRBD1. Germline CDR1 and CDR2: MNHEY and SVGAGI. Trimming removed 6 bases from V and 4 bases from J; junction bases left unmatched: 8. The CDR3 has 15 amino acids. The CDR3 protein is CASSHNRGRADTQYF. CDR3 in DNA: TGTGCCAGCAGCCATAACAGGGGGCGCGCAGATACGCAGTATTTT.

The chain employs TRBV11-3 and TRBJ2-2, with TRBD1 matching over 10 bases. Germline V gene sequence: CDR1 SGHNT, CDR2 YENEEA. The J segment lost 7 bases and the V segment lost 3 bases, leaving 5 bases of the junction unmatched. The CDR3 consists of 15 residues. The CDR3 loop reads CASSFSGQGSGELFF. As DNA, the CDR3 is TGTGCCAGCAGCTTCTCGGGACAGGGGAGCGGGGAGCTGTTTTTT.

The CDR3, as DNA: TGTGCCAGCAGTTATTCGGAGTCTGTTTACAATGAGCAGTTCTTC. This gives the protein CASSYSESVYNEQFF. The chain employs TRBV6-6 and TRBJ2-1; no reliable D call. The CDR3 runs to 15 residues. V dropped 3 bases and J dropped 4 bases, with 13 bases sitting between them. The germline V gene has CDR1 MNHNY and CDR2 SVGAGI (reference sequence).

The V gene is TRBV11-2, the J gene TRBJ1-5; no clear D. The germline CDR1 and CDR2 sequences are SGHAT and FQNNGV. The CDR3 has 13 residues. Trimming took 1 base from V and 8 from J, leaving 9 bases between them. CDR3: CASSLGALEPQHF. CDR3 DNA sequence: TGTGCCAGCAGCTTAGGGGCTCTAGAGCCCCAGCATTTT.

The rearrangement uses TRBV10-3 and TRBJ2-3; 12 bases map to TRBD1. V lost 5 bases to trimming and J lost 1 base; unmatched junction nucleotides: 4. The CDR3 has 16 residues. Germline-derived CDR1 and CDR2 are ENHRY and SYGVKD. The DNA for the CDR3 is TGTGCCATCAGTACCGGGACAGGGGGCGGCACAGATACGCAGTATTTT. It codes for CAISTGTGGGTDTQYF.

This clone was counted a few times. The chain joins TRBV23-1 to TRBJ2-7, with D perhaps TRBD1 (6 bases). TRBV23-1 is classed as an ORF, of uncertain function. CDR3 length: 15 amino acids. Trimming took off 0 bases at V and 0 bases at J, with 9 bases between the two ends. CDR3 in amino acids: CASSQSPGASYEQYF. The CDR3 DNA follows: TGCGCCAGCAGTCAATCTCCAGGGGCCTCCTACGAGCAGTACTTC.

The chain recombines TRBV2 with TRBJ1-5; D not resolved. Trimming removed 0 bases at V and 6 bases at J, with 6 bases between. This CDR3 contains 13 residues. Germline CDR1 SNHLY, CDR2 FYNNEI. This chain's CDR3 is CASSEAVGQPQHF. DNA of the CDR3: TGTGCCAGCAGTGAAGCTGTTGGTCAGCCCCAGCATTTT. Full variable domain (rest looked up from reference TRBV2 and TRBJ1-5): EPEVTQTPSHQVTQMGQEVILRCVPISNHLYFYWYRQILGQKVEFLVSFYNNEISEKSEIFDDQFSVERPDGSNFTLKIRSTKLEDSAMYFCASSEAVGQPQHFGDGTRLSIL.

The CDR3 reads CASSAPNAYEQYF. CDR3 sequence (DNA): TGTGCCAGCAGTGCCCCCAATGCCTACGAGCAGTACTTC. The chain uses TRBV6-1 and TRBJ2-7; D gene uncertain. V lost 4 bases and J 2 bases, leaving 9 bases between the germline ends. The CDR3 totals 13 residues. Germline loops: CDR1 MNHNS, CDR2 SASEGT.

In this sample, this clone turned up a few times. The chain carries TRBV14 and TRBJ2-1; D possibly uses TRBD1 or TRBD2 (6 bases each). CDR1 is SGHDN, CDR2 FVKESK, per germline. With 4 bases removed from V and 10 bases from J, the gap between germline ends came to 20 bases. The CDR3 consists of 15 residues. Here the CDR3 DNA reads TGTGCCAGCAGCCTCGCAGGGGACTGGCGGGTGGAGCAGTTCTTC. Translating it yields CASSLAGDWRVEQFF.

The chain uses TRBV28 and TRBJ2-3; D unclear. The CDR3 spans 12 residues. The V end was cut by 5 bases, the J end by 2 bases, with 5 bases between. Germline V gene sequence: CDR1 MDHEN, CDR2 SYDVKM. The chain's CDR3 is CASSADTDTQYF. CDR3 coding DNA: TGTGCCAGCAGTGCCGACACAGATACGCAGTATTTT. Variable domain in full (rest from reference TRBV28 and TRBJ2-3): DVKVTQSSRYLVKRTGEKVFLECVQDMDHENMFWYRQDPGLGLRLIYFSYDVKMKEKGDIPEGYSVSREKKERFSLILESASTNQTSMYLCASSADTDTQYFGPGTRLTVL.

The chain joins TRBV6-5 to TRBJ1-2; 7 nucleotides match TRBD1. Germline-derived CDR1 and CDR2 are MNHEY and SVGAGI. The CDR3 has 16 residues. The trim removed 4 bases at V and 7 bases at J, leaving 15 bases unmatched. CDR3 amino acids: CASSSPTGALVSGYTF. CDR3 sequence (DNA): TGTGCCAGCAGTTCCCCAACAGGGGCTCTTGTGTCTGGCTACACCTTC.

This clone has only a few counts. The chain couples TRBV28 to TRBJ1-4; D not certain. The CDR3 contains 14 residues. Germline V lookup: CDR1 MDHEN, CDR2 SYDVKM. V gave up 4 bases and J gave up 3 bases, with 9 bases separating them. CDR3 coding DNA: TGTGCCAGCAGTTCGCAGTTGCCTAATGAAAAACTGTTTTTT. It yields the protein CASSSQLPNEKLFF. The entire variable domain, with the rest obtained from reference TRBV28 and TRBJ1-4, is as follows: DVKVTQSSRYLVKRTGEKVFLECVQDMDHENMFWYRQDPGLGLRLIYFSYDVKMKEKGDIPEGYSVSREKKERFSLILESASTNQTSMYLCASSSQLPNEKLFFGSGTQLSVL.

The gene calls are TRBV5-6 and TRBJ1-2; D is uncertain. Trimming removed 1 base at V and 4 bases at J, with 11 bases between. The germline V gene has CDR1 SGHDT and CDR2 YYEEEE. This CDR3 spans 14 amino acids. In DNA, the CDR3 is TGTGCCAGCAGCTTGCCCATCCCGCCCTATGGCTACACCTTC. Protein sequence: CASSLPIPPYGYTF.